The 23 T cell receptor beta chains given below trace back to one sample, sequenced in a study of cytomegalovirus exposure and HLA in healthy donors. The PCR made use of 60 Vbeta and 13 Jbeta primers. TCRdb keeps only in-frame clones here, not all; method: immunoSEQ multiplex PCR. This table has over 150,000 clones, 80% appearing once. Input material: PBMCs. These receptor sequences come from a young man in good health and CMV-seropositive.

J is TRBJ1-5 and V is TRBV12-2; the D segment call TRBD1 is taken from the table without a DNA check. TRBV12-2 is noted as a pseudogene. The CDR3 is 16 residues long. CDR3 amino acids: CASRSYLGRNNQPQHF. The CDR3 DNA reads as TGTGCAAGTCGCTCATACCTGGGCAGAAACAATCAGCCCCAGCATTTT.

This chain joins TRBV25-1 and TRBJ1-2, with TRBD1 matching over 9 bases. The CDR3 runs to 14 residues. Germline CDR1 and CDR2: MGHDK and SYGVNS. The trim removed 3 bases at V and 5 bases at J, leaving 4 bases unmatched. CDR3 loop: CASSDGTGSYGYTF. The CDR3 bases are TGTGCCAGCAGTGATGGGACAGGGTCTTATGGCTACACCTTC.

This rearrangement joins TRBV20-1 to TRBJ2-5; D gene uncertain. V dropped 0 bases and J dropped 9 bases, with 8 bases sitting between them. Germline-derived CDR1 and CDR2 are DFQATT and SNEGSKA (reference sequence). There are 11 residues in the CDR3. The CDR3: CSARDGWSQYF. Written as DNA, the CDR3 is TGCAGTGCTAGAGATGGCTGGTCCCAGTACTTC.

The V and J genes are TRBV29-1 and TRBJ1-2; D is perhaps TRBD1 (6 bases). Between the trimmed V and J ends, which lost 3 bases and 3 bases, there was a span of 14 bases. The CDR3 loop spans 14 amino acids. Germline V gives CDR1 SQVTM, CDR2 ANQGSEA. The CDR3 loop is CSVDARGFDYGYTF. The CDR3 coding sequence is TGCAGCGTTGACGCGAGGGGGTTTGACTATGGCTACACCTTC.

The J gene is TRBJ2-7, the V gene TRBV7-2; 10 bases fit TRBD2. The CDR3 consists of 15 residues. Per germline, CDR1 SGHTA and CDR2 FQGNSA. With 5 bases clipped from V and 2 bases from J, the junction kept 6 bases outside the gene matches. CDR3 region: CASSVGLAAAYEQYF. The CDR3 DNA follows: TGTGCCAGCAGCGTAGGACTAGCGGCAGCCTACGAGCAGTACTTC.

This clone was observed once. The gene calls are TRBV5-6 and TRBJ2-3, with 7 bases aligning to TRBD1. The ends lost 4 bases at V and 6 bases at J; junction bases unmatched: 17. This CDR3 is 17 amino acids long. The V gene's germline CDR1 is SGHDT and CDR2 YYEEEE. The CDR3 here is CASSLWTGKGLGDTQYF. The CDR3 region has the DNA TGTGCCAGCAGCCTGTGGACAGGCAAGGGGCTGGGGGATACGCAGTATTTT.

A few counts support this clone. This sequence joins TRBV5-1 and TRBJ1-6, with TRBD1 as a possible D gene (6 bases). Per the germline V gene, CDR1 is SGHRS and CDR2 is YFSETQ. This CDR3 region has 14 residues. The V end was cut by 2 bases, the J end by 10 bases, with 13 bases between. In DNA, the CDR3 is TGCGCCAGCAGCTTAACAGGGAACGACTCACCCCTCCACTTT. Protein: CASSLTGNDSPLHF.

The chain uses TRBV7-7 and TRBJ2-1; 9 bases are a match to TRBD1. The J segment lost 4 bases and the V segment lost 6 bases, leaving 7 bases of the junction unmatched. The germline gives CDR1 SSHAT, CDR2 FNYEAQ (reference sequence). CDR3 size: 15 residues. CDR3 nucleotide sequence: TGTGCCAGCAGAGGATCGGGACAGGGATACAATGAGCAGTTCTTC. The encoded protein is CASRGSGQGYNEQFF.

CDR3 region: CASSPSGRAYNEQFF. The CDR3 DNA reads as TGTGCCAGCAGTCCTAGCGGGAGGGCCTACAATGAGCAGTTCTTC. The chain employs TRBV28 and TRBJ2-1; 12 bases are shared with TRBD2. The CDR3 contains 15 residues. J was trimmed by 2 bases and V by 5 bases; bases with no gene match: 1. The germline V gene encodes CDR1 MDHEN and CDR2 SYDVKM.

The rearrangement links TRBV7-9 to TRBJ2-3; 7 bases fit TRBD1. The CDR3 runs to 16 residues. J gave up 3 bases and V 5 bases, and 11 bases lay outside the gene matches. Germline V gene sequence: CDR1 SEHNR, CDR2 FQNEAQ (reference sequence). In nucleotides, the CDR3 is TGTGCCAGCAGCCCATTCGACAGGGTTGTGACAGATACGCAGTATTTT. Protein sequence: CASSPFDRVVTDTQYF. Together with reference TRBV7-9 and TRBJ2-3, the CDR3 gives the full variable domain: DTGVSQNPRHKITKRGQNVTFRCDPISEHNRLYWYRQTLGQGPEFLTYFQNEAQLEKSRLLSDRFSAERPKGSFSTLEIQRTEQGDSAMYLCASSPFDRVVTDTQYFGPGTRLTVL.

Points on this clone: The germline gene is not matched at one end of the junction; a read error may be the cause. Additional DNA sequences in this sample encode the identical CDR3. The chain joins TRBV5-1 to TRBJ2-5, with D possibly being TRBD1 (6 bases). CDR1 and CDR2 from the germline V gene are SGHRS and YFSETQ. This CDR3 is built from 15 residues. CDR3 amino acids: CASSTEDSLQETQYF. DNA of the CDR3: TGCGCCAGCAGCACCGAGGACAGTCTTCAAGAAACCCAGTACTTC.

This chain uses TRBV9 with TRBJ2-3; 10 nucleotides line up with TRBD2. Germline V lookup: CDR1 SGDLS, CDR2 YYNGEE. The CDR3 spans 15 residues. Losses at the gene ends were 2 bases for V and 2 bases for J; bases not matched to a gene: 2. The chain's CDR3 is CASSVLAGDTDTQYF. The CDR3 DNA is TGTGCCAGCAGCGTCCTAGCGGGAGACACAGATACGCAGTATTTT.

The rearrangement links TRBV6-5 to TRBJ2-7; no reliable D call. Germline values: CDR1 MNHEY, CDR2 SVGAGI. V was trimmed by 6 bases and J by 1 base, leaving 10 bases between them. CDR3 size: 13 residues. The CDR3 sequence: CASSKAGSYEQYF. The CDR3 DNA follows: TGTGCCAGCAGCAAGGCAGGATCCTACGAGCAGTACTTC.

The chain couples TRBV30 to TRBJ2-5; TRBD2 might be the D (7 bases). V was clipped by 0 bases and J by 5 bases, with 13 bases between them. The CDR3 is made up of 14 amino acids. From germline, CDR1 is GTSNPN and CDR2 SVGIG (reference sequence). The DNA of the CDR3 is TGTGCCTGGAGTGTAGGGGGGGTTGGGGAGACCCAGTACTTC. The encoded protein is CAWSVGGVGETQYF.

This clone was observed a handful of times. The rearrangement uses TRBV19 and TRBJ1-1, with 7 bases fitting TRBD1. The CDR3 is 17 residues long. Germline V gene data show CDR1 as LNHDA and CDR2 as SQIVND (reference sequence). J gave up 3 bases and V 7 bases, and 17 bases lay outside the gene matches. CDR3 sequence reads: CASILRLTKGAYTEAFF. CDR3 nucleotide sequence: TGTGCCAGTATCCTCCGTCTTACTAAGGGGGCGTACACTGAAGCTTTCTTT.

This rearrangement joins TRBV4-3 to TRBJ2-1; TRBD2 agrees at 10 bases. The CDR3 is 16 residues long. CDR1 is LGHNA, CDR2 YSLEER, per germline. The ends lost 0 bases at V and 6 bases at J; junction bases unmatched: 5. CDR3 coding DNA: TGCGCCAGCAGCCAAGATTCAGCGGGGGGGACCAATGAGCAGTTCTTC. It is translated as CASSQDSAGGTNEQFF.

The chain employs TRBV14 and TRBJ2-5, with 10 positions matching TRBD2. The CDR3 sequence is 16 residues long. Germline V gene lookup returns CDR1 SGHDN and CDR2 FVKESK. The trim removed 8 bases at V and 4 bases at J, leaving 13 bases unmatched. DNA of the CDR3: TGTGCCAGCTCTCGGCTAGCGGGAGAGCGTCGAGAGACCCAGTACTTC. It is translated as CASSRLAGERRETQYF. Filled out from reference TRBV14 and TRBJ2-5, the complete variable domain reads EAGVTQFPSHSVIEKGQTVTLRCDPISGHDNLYWYRRVMGKEIKFLLHFVKESKQDESGMPNNRFLAERTGGTYSTLKVQPAELEDSGVYFCASSRLAGERRETQYFGPGTRLLVL.

This chain links TRBV27 with TRBJ1-2; 9 nucleotides align to TRBD1. CDR1 is MNHEY, CDR2 SMNVEV, per germline (reference sequence). The CDR3 runs 13 residues. V was pared by 6 bases and J by 6 bases, with 5 bases of the junction left unmatched. Written as DNA, the CDR3 is TGTGCCAGCAGACGCGGACAGGGGAATGGCTACACCTTC. The encoded protein is CASRRGQGNGYTF.

This clone showed up just once. The genes are TRBV11-2 and TRBJ2-1; the match to TRBD1 covers 10 bases. Germline CDR1 SGHAT, CDR2 FQNNGV. CDR3 length equals 16 residues. The J segment lost 7 bases and the V segment lost 5 bases, leaving 11 bases of the junction unmatched. The CDR3 loop reads CASSRLDRGRSNEQFF. For the CDR3, the DNA is TGTGCCAGCAGCCGACTCGACAGGGGGCGTTCGAATGAGCAGTTCTTC. Full variable domain (remainder filled in from reference TRBV11-2 and TRBJ2-1): EAGVAQSPRYKIIEKRQSVAFWCNPISGHATLYWYQQILGQGPKLLIQFQNNGVVDDSQLPKDRFSAERLKGVDSTLKIQPAKLEDSAVYLCASSRLDRGRSNEQFFGPGTRLTVL.

Only one count was recorded for this clone. The genes are TRBV5-5 and TRBJ2-5; a possible D gene is TRBD2 (6 bases). V was pared by 3 bases and J by 5 bases, with 17 bases between. CDR1 and CDR2 (germline): SGHKS, YYEKEE (reference sequence). CDR3 length: 15 amino acids. CDR3 region: CASSWWGTGDETQYF. CDR3 nucleotides: TGTGCCAGCAGCTGGTGGGGTACGGGAGACGAGACCCAGTACTTC.

The V call is TRBV27, the J call TRBJ2-7; TRBD1 might be the D (5 bases). The CDR3 is made up of 14 amino acids. V lost 2 bases and J 4 bases, leaving 12 bases between the germline ends. Germline V gene sequence: CDR1 MNHEY, CDR2 SMNVEV (reference sequence). The CDR3 sequence: CASSLQGSRYEQYF. In nucleotides, the CDR3 is TGTGCCAGCAGTTTACAGGGTAGTCGGTACGAGCAGTACTTC.

The chain joins TRBV5-1 to TRBJ1-1, with a tentative D call TRBD1 (5 bases). Germline assignment: CDR1 SGHRS and CDR2 YFSETQ. CDR3 size: 15 residues. V lost 4 bases and J 1 base, leaving 14 bases between the germline ends. The CDR3 DNA is TGCGCCAGCAGCCCCTTTTGGGGCAGGAACACTGAAGCTTTCTTT. It is translated as CASSPFWGRNTEAFF.

The J gene is TRBJ2-7, the V gene TRBV6-1, with TRBD2 identical over 12 bases. Germline V lookup: CDR1 MNHNS, CDR2 SASEGT. The CDR3 is made up of 15 amino acids. V gave up 6 bases and J gave up 6 bases; unmatched junction bases: 9. Here the CDR3 reads CASSQPTSGRGEQYF. In nucleotides, the CDR3 is TGTGCCAGCAGCCAACCGACTAGCGGGAGAGGCGAGCAGTACTTC.